This TCR beta chain derives from a study of T cell responses to AZD1222 COVID-19 vaccine. Study-level results: Baseline testing showed seropositivity in only a handful of AZD1222 recipients. Repertoire collection took place solely once the T cell response had peaked.

The ends were cut back, 3 bases at V and 3 bases at J, with 18 bases in the middle. This CDR3 has 15 amino acids. Germline V gene sequence: CDR1 GTSNPN, CDR2 SVGIG (reference sequence). Profiling relied on immunoSEQ multiplex PCR, and the TCRdb table lists in-frame clones only, not all of them. This table holds fewer than 150,000 clones, 75% to 90% found once. This clone was seen a handful of times. Its target is not known. The J gene is TRBJ2-7, the V gene TRBV30; no clear D gene. The material sequenced was peripheral blood, taken 28 days after the second AZD1222 dose. The clonotype originates from an adult who received the AZD1222 COVID-19 vaccine. The CDR3 is CAWRPKGLGFYEQYF. CDR3 coding DNA: TGTGCCTGGAGGCCCAAGGGCCTAGGATTCTACGAGCAGTACTTC.